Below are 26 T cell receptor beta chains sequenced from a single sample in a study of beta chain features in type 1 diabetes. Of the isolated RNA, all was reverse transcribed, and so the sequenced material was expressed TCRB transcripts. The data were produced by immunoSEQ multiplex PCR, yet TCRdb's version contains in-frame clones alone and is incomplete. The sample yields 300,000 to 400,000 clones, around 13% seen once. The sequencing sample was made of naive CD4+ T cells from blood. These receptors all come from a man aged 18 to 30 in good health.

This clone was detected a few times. In DNA, the CDR3 is TGCGCCAGCAGCTTGATCCGAGGCGCGAACACCGGGGAGCTGTTTTTT. Its translation: CASSLIRGANTGELFF. This rearrangement joins TRBV5-1 to TRBJ2-2, with D uncertain. Deletions cut 1 base from V and 0 bases from J, with 10 bases between. The CDR3 runs to 16 residues. Germline V gives CDR1 SGHRS, CDR2 YFSETQ. Based on the CDR3 plus reference TRBV5-1 and TRBJ2-2, the full variable domain is KAGVTQTPRYLIKTRGQQVTLSCSPISGHRSVSWYQQTPGQGLQFLFEYFSETQRNKGNFPGRFSGRQFSNSRSEMNVSTLELGDSALYLCASSLIRGANTGELFFGEGSRLTVL.

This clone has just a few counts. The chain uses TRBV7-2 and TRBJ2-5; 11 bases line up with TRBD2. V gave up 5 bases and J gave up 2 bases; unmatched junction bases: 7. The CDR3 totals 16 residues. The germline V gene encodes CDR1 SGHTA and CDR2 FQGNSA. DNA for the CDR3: TGTGCCAGCAGCAAGGCCGGGACTAGCGGACAAGAGACCCAGTACTTC. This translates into CASSKAGTSGQETQYF.

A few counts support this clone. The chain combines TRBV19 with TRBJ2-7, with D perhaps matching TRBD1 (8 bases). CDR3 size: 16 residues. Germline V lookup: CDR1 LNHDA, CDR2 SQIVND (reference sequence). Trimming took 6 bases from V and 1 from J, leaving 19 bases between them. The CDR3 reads CASRTRAGQVSYEQYF. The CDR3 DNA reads TGTGCCAGTAGAACCCGAGCGGGACAGGTTTCCTACGAGCAGTACTTC.

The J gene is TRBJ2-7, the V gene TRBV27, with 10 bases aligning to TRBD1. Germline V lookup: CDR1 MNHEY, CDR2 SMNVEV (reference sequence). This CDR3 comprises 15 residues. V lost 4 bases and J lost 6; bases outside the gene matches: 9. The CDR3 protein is CASSYTTGGLGEQYF. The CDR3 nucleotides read TGTGCCAGCAGTTACACGACAGGGGGCTTGGGCGAGCAGTACTTC.

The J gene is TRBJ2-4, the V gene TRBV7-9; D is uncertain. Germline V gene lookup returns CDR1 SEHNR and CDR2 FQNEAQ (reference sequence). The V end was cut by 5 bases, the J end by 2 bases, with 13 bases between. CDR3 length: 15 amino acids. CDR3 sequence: CASSPERGTKNIQYF. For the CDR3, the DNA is TGTGCCAGCAGCCCCGAAAGAGGAACCAAAAACATTCAGTACTTC.

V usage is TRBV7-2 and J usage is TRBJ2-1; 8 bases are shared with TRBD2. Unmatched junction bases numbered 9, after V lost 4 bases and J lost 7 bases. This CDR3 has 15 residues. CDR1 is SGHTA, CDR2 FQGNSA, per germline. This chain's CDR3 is CASSSFSGTLNEQFF. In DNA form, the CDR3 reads TGTGCCAGCAGCTCCTTTAGCGGGACTTTAAATGAGCAGTTCTTC.

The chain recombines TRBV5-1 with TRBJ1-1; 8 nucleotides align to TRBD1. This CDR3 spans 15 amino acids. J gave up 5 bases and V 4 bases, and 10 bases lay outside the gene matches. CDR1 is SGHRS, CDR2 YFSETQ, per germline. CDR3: CASSSRTGRGTEAFF. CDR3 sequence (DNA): TGCGCCAGCAGCAGTAGGACAGGGCGGGGGACTGAAGCTTTCTTT.

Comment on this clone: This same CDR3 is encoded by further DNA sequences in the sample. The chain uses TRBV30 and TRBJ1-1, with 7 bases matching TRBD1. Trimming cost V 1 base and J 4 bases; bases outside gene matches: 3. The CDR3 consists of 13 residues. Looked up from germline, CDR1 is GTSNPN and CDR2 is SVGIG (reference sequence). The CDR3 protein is CAWSGGGGTEAFF. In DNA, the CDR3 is TGTGCCTGGAGTGGAGGGGGCGGCACTGAAGCTTTCTTT.

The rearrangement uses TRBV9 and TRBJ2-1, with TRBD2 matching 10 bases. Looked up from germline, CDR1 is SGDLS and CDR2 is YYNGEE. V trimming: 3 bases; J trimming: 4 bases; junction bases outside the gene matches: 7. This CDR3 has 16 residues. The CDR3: CASSGRTSGSYNEQFF. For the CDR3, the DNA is TGTGCCAGCAGCGGGAGGACTAGCGGATCTTACAATGAGCAGTTCTTC.

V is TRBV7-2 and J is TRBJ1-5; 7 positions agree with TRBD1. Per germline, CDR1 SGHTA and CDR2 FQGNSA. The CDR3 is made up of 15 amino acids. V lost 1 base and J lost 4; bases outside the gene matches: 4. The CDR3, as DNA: TGTGCCAGCAGCTTAGTGGCGACAGGGAATCAGCCCCAGCATTTT. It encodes CASSLVATGNQPQHF.

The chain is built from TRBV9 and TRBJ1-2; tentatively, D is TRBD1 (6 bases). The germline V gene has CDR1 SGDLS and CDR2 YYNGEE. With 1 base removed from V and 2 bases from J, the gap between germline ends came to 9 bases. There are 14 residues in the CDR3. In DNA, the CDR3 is TGTGCCAGCAGCGTATCCGGGACAAACTATGGCTACACCTTC. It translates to CASSVSGTNYGYTF.

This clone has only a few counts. The CDR3 protein is CASSVGTGGFNEQFF. CDR3 DNA: TGTGCCAGCAGCGTCGGGACAGGGGGCTTTAATGAGCAGTTCTTC. The chain uses TRBV5-4 and TRBJ2-1; 12 bases align to TRBD1. Germline CDR1 is SGHNT and CDR2 is YYREEE (reference sequence). V shed 4 bases and J 7 bases; nucleotides not matched to a gene: 6. There are 15 residues in the CDR3.

CDR3 region: CASNYGSATDTQYF. CDR3 nucleotides: TGTGCCAGTAATTACGGTAGCGCCACAGATACGCAGTATTTT. This chain uses TRBV19 with TRBJ2-3; D may be TRBD2 (5 bases). This CDR3 contains 14 residues. Germline CDR1 LNHDA, CDR2 SQIVND (reference sequence). Trimming took 7 bases from V and 2 from J, leaving 13 bases between them. Filled out from reference TRBV19 and TRBJ2-3, the complete variable domain reads DGGITQSPKYLFRKEGQNVTLSCEQNLNHDAMYWYRQDPGQGLRLIYYSQIVNDFQKGDIAEGYSVSREKKESFPLTVTSAQKNPTAFYLCASNYGSATDTQYFGPGTRLTVL.

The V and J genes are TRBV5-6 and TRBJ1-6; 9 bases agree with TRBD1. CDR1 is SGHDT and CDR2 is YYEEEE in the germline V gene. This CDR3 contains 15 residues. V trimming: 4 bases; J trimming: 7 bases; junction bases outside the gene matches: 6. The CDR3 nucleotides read TGTGCCAGCAGCCCGACGGGACAGGGCAATTCACCCCTCCACTTT. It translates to CASSPTGQGNSPLHF.

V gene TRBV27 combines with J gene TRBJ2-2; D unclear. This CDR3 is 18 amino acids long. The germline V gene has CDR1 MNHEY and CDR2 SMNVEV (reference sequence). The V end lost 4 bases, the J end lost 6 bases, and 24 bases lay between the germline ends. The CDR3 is CASSSVAFRVPKSGELFF. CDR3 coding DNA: TGTGCCAGCAGTTCGGTCGCCTTCCGGGTCCCTAAGTCCGGGGAGCTGTTTTTT.

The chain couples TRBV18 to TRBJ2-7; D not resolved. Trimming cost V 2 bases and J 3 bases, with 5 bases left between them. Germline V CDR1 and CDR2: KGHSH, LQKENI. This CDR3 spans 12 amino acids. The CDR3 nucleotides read TGTGCCAGCTCACCAGCGGACTACGAGCAGTACTTC. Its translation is CASSPADYEQYF.

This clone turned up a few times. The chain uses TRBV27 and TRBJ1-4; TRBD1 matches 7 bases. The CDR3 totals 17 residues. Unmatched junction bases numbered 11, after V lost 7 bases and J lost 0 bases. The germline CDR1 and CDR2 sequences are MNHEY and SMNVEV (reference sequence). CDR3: CASKPTGDRPTNEKLFF. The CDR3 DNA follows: TGTGCCAGCAAACCAACAGGGGATAGGCCAACTAATGAAAAACTGTTTTTT.

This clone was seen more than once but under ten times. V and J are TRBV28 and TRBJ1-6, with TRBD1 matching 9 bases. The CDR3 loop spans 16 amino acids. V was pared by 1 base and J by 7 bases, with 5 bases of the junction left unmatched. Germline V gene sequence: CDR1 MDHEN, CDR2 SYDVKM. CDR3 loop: CASSLSPGQGNSPLHF. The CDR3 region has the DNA TGTGCCAGCAGTTTATCCCCAGGACAGGGGAATTCACCCCTCCACTTT.

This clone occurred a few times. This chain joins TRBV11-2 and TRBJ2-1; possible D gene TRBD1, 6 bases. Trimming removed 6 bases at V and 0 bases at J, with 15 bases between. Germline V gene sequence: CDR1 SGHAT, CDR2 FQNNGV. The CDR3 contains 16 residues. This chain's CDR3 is CASRAATGTSYNEQFF. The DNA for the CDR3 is TGTGCCAGCAGAGCCGCCACAGGGACCTCCTACAATGAGCAGTTCTTC. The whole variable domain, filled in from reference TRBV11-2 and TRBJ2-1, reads EAGVAQSPRYKIIEKRQSVAFWCNPISGHATLYWYQQILGQGPKLLIQFQNNGVVDDSQLPKDRFSAERLKGVDSTLKIQPAKLEDSAVYLCASRAATGTSYNEQFFGPGTRLTVL.

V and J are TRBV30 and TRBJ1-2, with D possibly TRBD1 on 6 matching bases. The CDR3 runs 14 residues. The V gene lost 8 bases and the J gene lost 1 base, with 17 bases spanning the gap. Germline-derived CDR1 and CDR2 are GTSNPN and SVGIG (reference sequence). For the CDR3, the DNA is TGTGCCGGTTTACAGGGAAGGGTTAACTATGGCTACACCTTC. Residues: CAGLQGRVNYGYTF.

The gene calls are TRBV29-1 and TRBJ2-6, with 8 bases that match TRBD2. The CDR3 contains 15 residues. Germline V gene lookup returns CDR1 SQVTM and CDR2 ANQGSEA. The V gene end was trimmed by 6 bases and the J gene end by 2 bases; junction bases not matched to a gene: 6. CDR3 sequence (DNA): TGCAGCGTCAGCTATAGCGGGACTGGGGCCAACGTCCTGACTTTC. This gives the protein CSVSYSGTGANVLTF.

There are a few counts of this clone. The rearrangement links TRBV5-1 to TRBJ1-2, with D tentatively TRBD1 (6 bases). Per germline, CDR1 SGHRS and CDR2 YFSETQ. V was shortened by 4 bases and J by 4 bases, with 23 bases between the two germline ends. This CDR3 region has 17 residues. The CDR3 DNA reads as TGCGCCAGCAGCCCTAACGCAGGGGATCCTGTTAGCTATGGCTACACCTTC. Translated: CASSPNAGDPVSYGYTF.

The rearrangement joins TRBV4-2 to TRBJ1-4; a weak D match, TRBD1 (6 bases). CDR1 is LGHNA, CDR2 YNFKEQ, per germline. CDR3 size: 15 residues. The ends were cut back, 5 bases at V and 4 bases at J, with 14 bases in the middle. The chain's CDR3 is CASSGVGRGNEKLFF. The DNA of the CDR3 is TGTGCCAGCAGCGGCGTGGGCAGGGGTAATGAAAAACTGTTTTTT.

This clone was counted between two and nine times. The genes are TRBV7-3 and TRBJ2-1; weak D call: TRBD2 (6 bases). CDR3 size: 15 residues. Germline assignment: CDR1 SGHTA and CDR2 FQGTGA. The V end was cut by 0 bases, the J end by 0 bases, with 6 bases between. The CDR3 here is CASSLTGLSYNEQFF. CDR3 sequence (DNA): TGTGCCAGCAGCTTAACGGGACTCTCCTACAATGAGCAGTTCTTC.

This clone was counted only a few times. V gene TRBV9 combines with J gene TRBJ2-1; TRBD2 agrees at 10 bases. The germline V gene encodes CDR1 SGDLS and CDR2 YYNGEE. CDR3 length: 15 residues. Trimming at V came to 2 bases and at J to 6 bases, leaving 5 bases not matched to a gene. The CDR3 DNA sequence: TGTGCCAGCAGCGTTTTACTAGCGGGGTCCAATGAGCAGTTCTTC. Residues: CASSVLLAGSNEQFF.

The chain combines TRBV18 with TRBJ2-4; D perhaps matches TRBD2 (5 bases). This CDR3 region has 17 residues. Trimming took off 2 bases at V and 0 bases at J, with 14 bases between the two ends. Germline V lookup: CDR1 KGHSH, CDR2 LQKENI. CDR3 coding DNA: TGTGCCAGCTCACCAGTAGAACGGAGGCTAGCCAAAAACATTCAGTACTTC. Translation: CASSPVERRLAKNIQYF.